This T cell receptor (beta chain) was recovered during a study of shared clonotypes between healthy human individuals. Authors' methods: ImmunoSEQ gave junction-only sequences without quality scores, so filtering differed. The table came from immunoSEQ multiplex PCR; TCRdb's copy has only in-frame clones and leaves some out. V, J and clone size are taken as reported in that table, and D and trimming were inferred from the DNA itself. The table lists 2 million to 2.5 million clones, approximately 93% of them singletons. V was shortened by 4 bases and J by 5 bases, with 12 bases between the two germline ends. Germline V lookup: CDR1 SGHNT, CDR2 YYREEE (reference sequence). This CDR3 has 14 amino acids.

The chain recombines TRBV5-4 with TRBJ2-2; D may be TRBD1 or TRBD2 (6 bases each). The sequence came from a man between 18 and 35 years old in good health. Some clones in this sample may be carry-over from other donors' samples. The specimen was naive CD4+ T cells from PBMCs. Subset given: CD45RA+ positively selected. This CDR3 reads CASSAWRGTGELFF. Written as DNA, the CDR3 is TGTGCCAGCAGCGCCTGGAGGGGGACCGGGGAGCTGTTTTTT.